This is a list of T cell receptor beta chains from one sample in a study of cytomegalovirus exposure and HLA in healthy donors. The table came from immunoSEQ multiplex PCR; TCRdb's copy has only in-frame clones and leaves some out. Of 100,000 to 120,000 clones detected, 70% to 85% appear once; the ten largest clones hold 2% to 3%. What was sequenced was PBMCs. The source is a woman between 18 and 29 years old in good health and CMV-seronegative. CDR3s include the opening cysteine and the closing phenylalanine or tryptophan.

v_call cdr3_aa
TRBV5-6 CASSFWGWRGNSNQPQHF
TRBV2 CASSGREPYGYTF
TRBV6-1 CASSDIGNTIYF
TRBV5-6 CASSLGTGDTEAFF
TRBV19 CASSIGRQTYGYTF
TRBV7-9 CASSSTGVYGYTF
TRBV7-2 CASSSTGPTDTQYF
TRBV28 CASTSPGGRTDTQYF
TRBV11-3 CASSLASGLKETQYF
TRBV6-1 CASTRTGTGTEAFF
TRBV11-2 CASSFRGDSYNSPLHF
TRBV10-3 CAIRTPGLAGYYEQYF
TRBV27 CASSLTGSGNTIYF
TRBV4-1 CASSHETGISYEQYF
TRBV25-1 CASSRDRGGRTEAFF
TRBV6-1 CASTPTGVYEQYF
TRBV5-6 CASSLTGGLLRNEQFF
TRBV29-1 CSVQHLGYTF
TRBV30 CAWSNLPGGGTEAFF
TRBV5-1 CASSLAGGQGTEAFF
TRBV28 CASNTVSRTEAFF
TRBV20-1 CGAQDSYGYTF
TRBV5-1 CASSLAVAGGHGNIQYF
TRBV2 CASGGTSGYEQYF
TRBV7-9 CSSKLANTEAFF
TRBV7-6 CASSLSLGRGYGYTF
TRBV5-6 CASSPGQGARSPLHF
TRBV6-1 CASSEKGNYGYTF
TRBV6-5 CASRRPGLNYEQYF
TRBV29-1 CSLEDSTEAFF
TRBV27 CASLETGTNGEQFF
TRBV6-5 CASSYEGASFYEQYF
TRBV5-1 CASSLRTSEYGTDTQYF
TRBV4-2 CASSQTRSETQYF
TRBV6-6 CASSYAQRGGETQYF
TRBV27 CASSLLGGNYGYTF
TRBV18 CASSQDRLLTGELFF
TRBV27 CASRVPGGTQYF
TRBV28 CASSFGVHTEAFF
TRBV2 CASTGGSYNEQFF
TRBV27 CASGGIAGRKEQFF
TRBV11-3 CASSFEGEVDYGYTF
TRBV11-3 CASSLGVATNEKLFF
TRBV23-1 CASSQSVGREGDGELFF
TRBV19 CASTSGTGFVSNQPQHF
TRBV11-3 CASSLGSGGLTDTQYF
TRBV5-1 CASSPGQVGVQETQYF
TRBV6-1 CASSGQAPNQPQHF
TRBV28 CASSLLGLAGVFEQFF
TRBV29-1 CSVAGDNYGYTF